This T cell receptor beta chain was obtained from a study of blood T cell repertoires in COVID-19 (dated by TCRdb to about 2020). Regarding the study in general: Samples from collaborators originated in the United States, Italy and Spain and spanned both the acute and convalescent phases of COVID-19. Nearly every sample came with metadata listing a de-identified subject ID, COVID-19 status, age in years and sex. Samples were obtained from the ongoing ImmuneRACE study (first 160 participants) and from 1,254 subjects provided by 6 global collaborators. A freely available public database, intended as a resource for researchers studying the immune response to SARS-CoV-2, is where the repertoires were released. Where available, HLA class I and class II types were obtained from metadata supplied by the sample provider rather than from assay-based typing. Deeply sampled blood TCRbeta repertoires from subjects exposed to, actively infected with, or recovered from COVID-19 were included in the dataset. The material from the prospective study consisted of cDNA or gDNA derived from T cells, B-cell-depleted T cells, or PBMCs.

To note about this clone: The target of this receptor is not known. Qualities for individual bases were not recorded, and no much larger clone is one base off.

Samples from volunteer blood donors who had recovered from COVID-19 were contributed by a second Seattle source. Whole blood was collected in K2EDTA tubes by collaborating institutions according to the institutions' own protocols. For TCRbeta analysis, collaborators shipped samples in one of three forms: frozen whole blood, isolated PBMCs, or DNA extracted from either of those sample types. The paper as a whole reports these results and caveats: How much clinical and demographic metadata was included differed by source and by participant, and the metadata was provided uncurated.

The immunoSEQ Assay, a bias-controlled multiplex PCR, was used to amplify TCRbeta CDR3 regions from genomic DNA. On the authors' methods: The number of nucleated cells in each sample was estimated from the amplification of reference gene primers within the assay. To quantify the absolute abundance of each unique TCRbeta CDR3 rearrangement, sequence reads were collapsed and filtered. Productive Simpson clonality was computed per sample as the square root of Simpson's diversity index over productive rearrangements. As stored in TCRdb, this immuneACCESS dataset retains in-frame rearrangements with V and J assigned. A fraction of the clones does not appear; measured against another copy, unresolved V genes explain less than half of the discrepancy, and the remainder lacks a known reason. The DNA gave D and trimming, while V, J and clone size come from that table. The sample includes roughly 220,000 clones, with around 84% observed a single time. The top ten constitute 1.2% to 1.5% of the sample.

The CDR3 measures 19 amino acids from cysteine to phenylalanine. This entry keeps only the CDR3 DNA: 57 bases, framed from base 1. Unmatched junction bases come to 7, with V trimmed by 0 bases and J by 0 bases. The germline V gene encodes CDR1 SGHAT and CDR2 FQNNGV. This TCR was sampled from a woman aged 40 to 50 who had recovered from COVID-19. The sequenced sample consisted of peripheral blood. The chain is encoded by TRBV11-2 joined to TRBJ2-6; 8 bases in the middle match TRBD1. The CDR3 loop reads CASSLDRGQGSSGANVLTF. The bases are TGTGCCAGCAGCTTAGATCGTGGACAGGGAAGCTCTGGGGCCAACGTCCTGACTTTC.